This T cell receptor (beta chain) was sequenced for a study of T-cell reconstitution after alpha-beta-depleted transplantation in children. Trimming cost V 0 bases and J 7 bases, with 17 bases left between them. Germline assignment: CDR1 SGHNT and CDR2 YYREEE (reference sequence). There are 15 residues in the CDR3. For TCRbeta, the library was prepared with unique molecular identifiers. TCRdb independently ran MiXCR on the PCR reads; one entry per CDR3 protein. The profile shows 450,000 to 550,000 distinct CDR3 sequences, roughly 10% of them singletons. The sequence came from a female patient aged 2 to 10 who had a stem cell transplant for aplastic anemia, so the T cells may come from the graft donor. V usage is TRBV5-4 and J usage is TRBJ2-7; TRBD2 is a possible D gene (6 bases). Sequences were derived from PBMCs, mostly from graft donor cells, sampled 180 days after TCRalphabeta/CD19-depleted stem cell transplant. The CDR3 is CASSLEPDVSGEQYF. The CDR3 nucleotides read TGTGCCAGCAGCTTGGAACCGGACGTGAGCGGGGAGCAGTACTTC.